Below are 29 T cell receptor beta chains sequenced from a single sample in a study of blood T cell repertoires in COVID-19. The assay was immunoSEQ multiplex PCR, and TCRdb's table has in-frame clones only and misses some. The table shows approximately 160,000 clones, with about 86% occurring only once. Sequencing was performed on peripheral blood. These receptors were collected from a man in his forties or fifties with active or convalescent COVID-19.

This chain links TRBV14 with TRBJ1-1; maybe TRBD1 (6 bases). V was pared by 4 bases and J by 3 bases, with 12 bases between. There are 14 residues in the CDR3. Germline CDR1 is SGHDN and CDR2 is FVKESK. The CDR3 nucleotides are TGTGCCAGCAGCCGAACAGGGTGGGACACTGAAGCTTTCTTT. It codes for CASSRTGWDTEAFF.

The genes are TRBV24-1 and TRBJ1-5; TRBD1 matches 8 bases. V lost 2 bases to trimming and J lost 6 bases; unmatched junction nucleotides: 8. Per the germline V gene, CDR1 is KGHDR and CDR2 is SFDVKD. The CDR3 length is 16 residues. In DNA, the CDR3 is TGTGCCACCAGTGATTCGAGGACAGGGCAGGGTCAGCCCCAGCATTTT. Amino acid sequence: CATSDSRTGQGQPQHF.

CDR3 amino acids: CASRRTGTSSTGELFF. The CDR3 bases are TGTGCCAGCAGGCGCACCGGGACTAGCTCCACCGGGGAGCTGTTTTTT. This chain connects TRBV6-6 to TRBJ2-2, with TRBD2 matching 9 bases. Germline CDR1 and CDR2: MNHNY and SVGAGI (reference sequence). V lost 6 bases and J lost 4; bases outside the gene matches: 9. CDR3 length equals 16 residues.

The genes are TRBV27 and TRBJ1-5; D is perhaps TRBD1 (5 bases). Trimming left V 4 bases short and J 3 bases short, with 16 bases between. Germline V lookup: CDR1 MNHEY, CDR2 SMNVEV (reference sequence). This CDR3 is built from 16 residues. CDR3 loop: CASSSSVGGNNQPQHF. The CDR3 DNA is TGTGCCAGCAGTTCGAGTGTGGGGGGAAACAATCAGCCCCAGCATTTT.

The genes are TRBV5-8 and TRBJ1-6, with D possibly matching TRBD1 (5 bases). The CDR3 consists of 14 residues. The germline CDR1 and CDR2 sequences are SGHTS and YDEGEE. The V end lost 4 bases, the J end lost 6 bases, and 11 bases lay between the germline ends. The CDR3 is CASSIGHTNSPLHF. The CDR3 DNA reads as TGTGCCAGCAGCATCGGACATACTAATTCACCCCTCCACTTT.

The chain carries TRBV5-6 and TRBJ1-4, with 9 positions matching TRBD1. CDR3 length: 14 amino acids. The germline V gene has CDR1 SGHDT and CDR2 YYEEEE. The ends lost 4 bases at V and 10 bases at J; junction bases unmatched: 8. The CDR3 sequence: CASSRGQGGAKLFF. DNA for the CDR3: TGTGCCAGCAGCCGGGGACAGGGCGGAGCAAAACTGTTTTTT. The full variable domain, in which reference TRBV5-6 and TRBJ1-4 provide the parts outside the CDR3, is DAGVTQSPTHLIKTRGQQVTLRCSPKSGHDTVSWYQQALGQGPQFIFQYYEEEERQRGNFPDRFSGHQFPNYSSELNVNALLLGDSALYLCASSRGQGGAKLFFGSGTQLSVL.

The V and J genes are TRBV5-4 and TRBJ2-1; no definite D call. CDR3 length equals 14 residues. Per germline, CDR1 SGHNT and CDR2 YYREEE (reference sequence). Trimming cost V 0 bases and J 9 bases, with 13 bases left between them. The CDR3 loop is CASSLGHKSGEQFF. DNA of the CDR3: TGTGCCAGCAGCTTGGGTCATAAATCGGGTGAGCAGTTCTTC. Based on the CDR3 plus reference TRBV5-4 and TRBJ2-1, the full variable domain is ETGVTQSPTHLIKTRGQQVTLRCSSQSGHNTVSWYQQALGQGPQFIFQYYREEENGRGNFPPRFSGLQFPNYSSELNVNALELDDSALYLCASSLGHKSGEQFFGPGTRLTVL.

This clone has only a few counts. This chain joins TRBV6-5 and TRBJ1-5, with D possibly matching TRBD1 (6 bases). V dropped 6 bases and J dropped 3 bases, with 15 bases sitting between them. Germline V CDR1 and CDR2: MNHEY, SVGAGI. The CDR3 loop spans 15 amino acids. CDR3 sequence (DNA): TGTGCCAGCAGCAGAGTCAGGGGACCCAATCAGCCCCAGCATTTT. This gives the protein CASSRVRGPNQPQHF.

The CDR3 protein is CASSIARFPQAFQPQHF. CDR3 sequence (DNA): TGTGCCAGTAGTATAGCCAGGTTCCCGCAGGCTTTTCAGCCCCAGCATTTT. The V gene is TRBV19, the J gene TRBJ1-5; no clear D gene. The CDR3 is 17 amino acids. The germline V gene has CDR1 LNHDA and CDR2 SQIVND (reference sequence). V dropped 1 base and J dropped 6 bases, with 19 bases sitting between them.

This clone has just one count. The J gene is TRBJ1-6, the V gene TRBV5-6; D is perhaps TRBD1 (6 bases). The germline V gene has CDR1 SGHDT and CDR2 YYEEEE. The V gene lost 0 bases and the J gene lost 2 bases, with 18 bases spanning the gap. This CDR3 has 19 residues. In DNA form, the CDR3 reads TGTGCCAGCAGCTTGGAAAGGGGGTTTGGGGGTGCCTATAATTCACCCCTCCACTTT. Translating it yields CASSLERGFGGAYNSPLHF.

The CDR3 reads CASSSGTGVDNEQFF. For the CDR3, the DNA is TGCGCCAGCAGCTCCGGGACAGGGGTCGACAATGAGCAGTTCTTC. V usage is TRBV5-1 and J usage is TRBJ2-1; 10 nucleotides agree with TRBD1. Germline loops: CDR1 SGHRS, CDR2 YFSETQ. The CDR3 is 15 amino acids. With 3 bases clipped from V and 5 bases from J, the junction kept 5 bases outside the gene matches.

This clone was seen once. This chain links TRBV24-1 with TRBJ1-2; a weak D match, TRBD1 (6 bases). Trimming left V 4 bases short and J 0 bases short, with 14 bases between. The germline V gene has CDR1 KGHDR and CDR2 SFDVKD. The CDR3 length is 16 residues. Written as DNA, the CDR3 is TGTGCCACCAGTGAACGAACAGGGACCGCTAACTATGGCTACACCTTC. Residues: CATSERTGTANYGYTF.

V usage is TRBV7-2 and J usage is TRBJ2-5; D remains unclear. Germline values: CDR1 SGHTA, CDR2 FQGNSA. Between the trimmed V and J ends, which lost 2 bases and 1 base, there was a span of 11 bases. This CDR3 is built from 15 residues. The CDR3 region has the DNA TGTGCCAGCAGCTTACAACAGTTTGCCCAAGAGACCCAGTACTTC. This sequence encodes CASSLQQFAQETQYF.

The CDR3 sequence: CASRTGTGSYEQYF. The CDR3, as DNA: TGTGCCAGCAGGACCGGGACAGGGTCTTACGAGCAGTACTTC. J is TRBJ2-7 and V is TRBV27; 9 positions agree with TRBD1. The CDR3 loop spans 14 amino acids. From germline, CDR1 is MNHEY and CDR2 SMNVEV (reference sequence). J was trimmed by 4 bases and V by 6 bases; bases with no gene match: 7.

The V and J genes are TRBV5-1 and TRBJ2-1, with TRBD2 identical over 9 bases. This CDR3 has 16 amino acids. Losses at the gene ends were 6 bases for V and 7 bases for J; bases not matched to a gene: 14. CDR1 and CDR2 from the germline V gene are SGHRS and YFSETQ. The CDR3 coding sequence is TGCGCCAGCACCAAGGAGGGTAGCGGGAGAGGGAATGAGCAGTTCTTC. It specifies CASTKEGSGRGNEQFF.

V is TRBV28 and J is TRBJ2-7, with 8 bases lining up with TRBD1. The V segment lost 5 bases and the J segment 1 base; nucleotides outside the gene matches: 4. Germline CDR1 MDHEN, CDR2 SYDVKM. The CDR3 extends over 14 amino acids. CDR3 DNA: TGTGCCAGCAGTCTAGACAGGGGTTCCTACGAGCAGTACTTC. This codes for CASSLDRGSYEQYF.

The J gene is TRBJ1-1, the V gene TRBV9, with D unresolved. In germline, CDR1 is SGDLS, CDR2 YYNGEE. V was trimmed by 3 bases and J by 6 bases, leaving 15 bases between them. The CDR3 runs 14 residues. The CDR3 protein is CASSAFHRPAEAFF. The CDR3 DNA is TGTGCCAGCAGCGCATTTCACCGTCCGGCTGAAGCTTTCTTT.

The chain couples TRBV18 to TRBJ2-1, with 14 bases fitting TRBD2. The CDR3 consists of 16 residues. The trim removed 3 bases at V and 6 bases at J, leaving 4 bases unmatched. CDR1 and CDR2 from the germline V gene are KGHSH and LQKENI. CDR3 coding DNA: TGTGCCAGCTCACCCGGAGGGACTAGCGGGAGCAATGAGCAGTTCTTC. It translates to CASSPGGTSGSNEQFF.

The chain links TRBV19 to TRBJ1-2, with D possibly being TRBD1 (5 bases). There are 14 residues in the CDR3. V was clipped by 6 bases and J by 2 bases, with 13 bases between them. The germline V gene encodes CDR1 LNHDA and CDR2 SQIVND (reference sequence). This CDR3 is CASRGRGENYGYTF. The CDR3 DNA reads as TGTGCCAGTAGGGGAAGGGGCGAAAACTATGGCTACACCTTC.

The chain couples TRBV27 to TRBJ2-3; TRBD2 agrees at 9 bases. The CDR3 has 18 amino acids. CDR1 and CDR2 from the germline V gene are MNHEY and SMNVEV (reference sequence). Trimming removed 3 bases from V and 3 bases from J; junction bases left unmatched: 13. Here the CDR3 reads CASSFLGRGLARTDTQYF. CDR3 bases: TGTGCCAGCAGTTTTCTCGGTCGAGGACTAGCGAGAACAGATACGCAGTATTTT.

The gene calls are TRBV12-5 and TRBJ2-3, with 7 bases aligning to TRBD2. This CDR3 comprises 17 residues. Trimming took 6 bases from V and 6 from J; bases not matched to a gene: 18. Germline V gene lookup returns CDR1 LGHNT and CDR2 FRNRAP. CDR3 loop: CASGRRGSLGRGDTQYF. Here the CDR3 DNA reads TGTGCTAGTGGCCGCCGAGGATCTCTGGGGCGGGGGGATACGCAGTATTTT.

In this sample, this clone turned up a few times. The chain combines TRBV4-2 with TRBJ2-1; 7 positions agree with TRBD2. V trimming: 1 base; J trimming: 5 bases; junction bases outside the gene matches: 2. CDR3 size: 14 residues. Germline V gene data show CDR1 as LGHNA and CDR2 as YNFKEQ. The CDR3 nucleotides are TGTGCCAGCAGCCAAGGGGGACTAAACAATGAGCAGTTCTTC. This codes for CASSQGGLNNEQFF.

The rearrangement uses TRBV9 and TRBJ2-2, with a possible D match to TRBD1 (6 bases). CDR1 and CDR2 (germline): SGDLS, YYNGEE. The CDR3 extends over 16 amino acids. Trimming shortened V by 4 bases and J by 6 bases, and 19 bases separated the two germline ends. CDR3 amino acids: CASSLSPGTKPGELFF. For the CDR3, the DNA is TGTGCCAGCAGCTTAAGTCCCGGGACAAAACCCGGGGAGCTGTTTTTT.

The CDR3 is CASSLSSGGVQETQYF. In DNA form, the CDR3 reads TGTGCCAGTAGTTTATCTAGCGGGGGGGTACAAGAGACCCAGTACTTC. The rearrangement uses TRBV19 and TRBJ2-5; TRBD2 agrees at 12 bases. This CDR3 region has 16 residues. With 5 bases clipped from V and 2 bases from J, the junction kept 6 bases outside the gene matches. The germline CDR1 and CDR2 sequences are LNHDA and SQIVND (reference sequence). Based on the CDR3 plus reference TRBV19 and TRBJ2-5, the full variable domain is DGGITQSPKYLFRKEGQNVTLSCEQNLNHDAMYWYRQDPGQGLRLIYYSQIVNDFQKGDIAEGYSVSREKKESFPLTVTSAQKNPTAFYLCASSLSSGGVQETQYFGPGTRLLVL.

The CDR3, as DNA: TGCGCCAGCAGCCAAGAAGTCGGGAACAACGAGCAGTACTTC. Translated: CASSQEVGNNEQYF. The chain employs TRBV4-3 and TRBJ2-7, with TRBD2 as a possible D gene (5 bases). This CDR3 is 14 amino acids long. The V gene lost 0 bases and the J gene lost 5 bases, with 11 bases spanning the gap. Germline lookup yields CDR1 LGHNA and CDR2 YSLEER.

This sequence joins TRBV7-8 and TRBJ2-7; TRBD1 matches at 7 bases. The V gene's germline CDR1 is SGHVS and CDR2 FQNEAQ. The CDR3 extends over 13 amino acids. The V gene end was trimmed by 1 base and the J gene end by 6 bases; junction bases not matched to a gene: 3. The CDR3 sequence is CASSLVAGGEQYF. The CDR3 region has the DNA TGTGCCAGCAGCTTAGTTGCAGGGGGCGAGCAGTACTTC.

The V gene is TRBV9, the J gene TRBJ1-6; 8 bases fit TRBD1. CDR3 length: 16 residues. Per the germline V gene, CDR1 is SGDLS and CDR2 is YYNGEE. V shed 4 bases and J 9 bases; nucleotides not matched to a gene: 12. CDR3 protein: CASSPRSTGAFSPLHF. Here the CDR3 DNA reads TGTGCCAGCAGCCCCCGGTCGACAGGGGCATTTTCACCCCTCCACTTT.

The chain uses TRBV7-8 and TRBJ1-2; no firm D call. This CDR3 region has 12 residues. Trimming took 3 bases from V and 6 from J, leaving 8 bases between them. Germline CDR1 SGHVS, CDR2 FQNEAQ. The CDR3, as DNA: TGTGCCAGCAGCTTTAATAGCCATGGCTACACCTTC. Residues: CASSFNSHGYTF.

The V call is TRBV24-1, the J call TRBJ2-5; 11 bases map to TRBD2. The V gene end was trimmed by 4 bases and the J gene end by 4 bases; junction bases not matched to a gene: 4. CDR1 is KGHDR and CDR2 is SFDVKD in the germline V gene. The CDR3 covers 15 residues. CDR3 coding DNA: TGTGCCACCAGTGACCCACTAGCGGGAGTAGAGACCCAGTACTTC. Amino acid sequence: CATSDPLAGVETQYF.